This T cell receptor beta chain comes out of a study of blood T cell repertoires in COVID-19. Study in general: Samples of COVID-19 (acute and convalescent) were obtained from the United States, Italy and Spain.

Repertoires were generated with immunoSEQ multiplex PCR, while TCRdb's copy carries only in-frame clones and drops some. The table lists about 230,000 clones, approximately 85% of them singletons. The source is a man aged 50-60 years with COVID-19, enrolled during active disease. The sequenced material came from peripheral blood.

The CDR3 here is CASSQGVGNTEAFF. Written as DNA, the CDR3 is TGTGCCAGCAGCCAGGGCGTGGGGAACACTGAAGCTTTCTTT. The chain couples TRBV3-1 (or the pseudogene TRBV3-2) to TRBJ1-1; no firm D call. CDR3 length equals 14 residues. The germline CDR1 and CDR2 sequences are LGHDT and YNNKEL (reference sequence). Trimming left V 3 bases short and J 1 base short, with 9 bases between.